This T cell receptor beta chain stems from a study of T cell responses to AZD1222 COVID-19 vaccine. Study context: Pooling covered second doses at about 4 or about 12 weeks.

As regards this clone: What it recognizes is unknown.

Clones were read by immunoSEQ multiplex PCR, and TCRdb kept only the in-frame ones, dropping some. The sample lists approximately 120,000 clones, about 89% occurring once. Study results and caveats: Sampling captured repertoires only after the peak T cell response.

V was clipped by 7 bases and J by 1 base; unmatched bases: 5. Germline CDR1 and CDR2: MNHEY and SVGAGI. This CDR3 has 14 residues. The rearrangement joins TRBV6-5 to TRBJ1-2; 8 bases match TRBD1. The clonotype comes from an adult in good health. This sample comprised peripheral blood, obtained on day 0 of AZD1222 vaccination. In DNA form, the CDR3 reads TGTGCCAGCAAAAGGACAGGGAGTAACTATGGCTACACCTTC. Protein sequence: CASKRTGSNYGYTF.